The source of this T cell receptor (beta chain) is a study of blood T cell repertoires in COVID-19. Turning to the study itself: From the United States, Italy and Spain came samples of acute and convalescent COVID-19. Sample material is recorded as cDNA or gDNA derived from T cells, B-cell-depleted T cells, or PBMCs.

J was trimmed by 6 bases and V by 0 bases; bases with no gene match: 9. The CDR3 length is 17 residues. Germline assignment: CDR1 LGHNT and CDR2 FRNRAP. This table comes from immunoSEQ multiplex PCR, and its TCRdb copy is limited to in-frame clones, with some not included. Among around 250,000 clones, 85% to 90% were seen once, and the ten largest hold 0.85% to 0.95%. Assignment of participants to cohorts was predicated upon participant-reported clinical history. This clonotype was obtained from a man in his fifties who had been exposed to COVID-19. This chain joins TRBV12-5 and TRBJ2-2; 8 bases are a match to TRBD1. The sequencing sample was made of PBMCs or T cells enriched from blood (not recorded which). The CDR3 region has the DNA TGTGCTAGTGGTTTGGTCCTGGACAGGGCCACCCCCGGGGAGCTGTTTTTT. This sequence encodes CASGLVLDRATPGELFF.